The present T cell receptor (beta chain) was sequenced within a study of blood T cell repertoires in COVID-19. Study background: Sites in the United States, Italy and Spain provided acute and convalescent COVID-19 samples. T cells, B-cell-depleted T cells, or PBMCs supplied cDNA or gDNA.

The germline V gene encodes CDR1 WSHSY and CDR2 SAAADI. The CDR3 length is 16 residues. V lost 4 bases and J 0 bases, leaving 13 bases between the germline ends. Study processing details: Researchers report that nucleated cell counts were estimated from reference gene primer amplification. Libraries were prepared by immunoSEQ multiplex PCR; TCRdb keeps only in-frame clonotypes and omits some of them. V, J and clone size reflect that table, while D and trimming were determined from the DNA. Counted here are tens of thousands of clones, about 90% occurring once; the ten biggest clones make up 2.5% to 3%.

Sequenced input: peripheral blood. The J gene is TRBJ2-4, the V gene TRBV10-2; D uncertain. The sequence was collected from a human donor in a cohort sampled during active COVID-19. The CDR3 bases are TGCGCCAGCAGTGCCCCAGGCCCACTAGCCAAAAACATTCAGTACTTC. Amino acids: CASSAPGPLAKNIQYF.